The present TCR beta chain was sequenced within a study of graft-versus-host responses after intestinal transplantation. In this sample, this clone turned up a few times. CDR3 size: 16 residues. Trimming stripped 0 bases from V and 10 bases from J, with 17 bases between. The V gene's germline CDR1 is SGDLS and CDR2 YYNGEE. Data came from immunoSEQ multiplex PCR; TCRdb stores just in-frame clones and leaves some out. The sample holds about 25,000 clones, just under 40% seen once. This chain joins TRBV9 and TRBJ1-6, with D perhaps TRBD1 (6 bases). Material: alloreactive CD4+ T cells from a mixed lymphocyte reaction culture, obtained before intestinal transplant. Subset in this sample: CFSE-low proliferating T cells sorted from approximately 6-day pre-transplant mixed lymphocyte reaction (GvH or HvG direction). The sequence derives from a human patient who received an intestinal transplant. CDR3 loop: CASSVEAGGAGSPLHF. The CDR3 DNA reads TGTGCCAGCAGCGTAGAAGCGGGGGGCGCGGGGTCACCCCTCCACTTT.